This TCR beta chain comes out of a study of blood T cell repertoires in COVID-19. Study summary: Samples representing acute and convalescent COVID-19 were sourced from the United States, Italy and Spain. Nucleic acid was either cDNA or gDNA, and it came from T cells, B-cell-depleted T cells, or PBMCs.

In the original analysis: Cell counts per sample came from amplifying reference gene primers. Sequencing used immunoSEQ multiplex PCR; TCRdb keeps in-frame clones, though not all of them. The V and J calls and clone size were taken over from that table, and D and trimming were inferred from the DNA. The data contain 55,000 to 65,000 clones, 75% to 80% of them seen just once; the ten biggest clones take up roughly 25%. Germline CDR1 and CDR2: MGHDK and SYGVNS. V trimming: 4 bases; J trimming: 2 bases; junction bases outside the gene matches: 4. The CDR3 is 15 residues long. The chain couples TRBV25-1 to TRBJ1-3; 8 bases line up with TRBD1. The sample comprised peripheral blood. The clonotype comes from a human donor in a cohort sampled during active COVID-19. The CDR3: CASSATTGAGNTIYF. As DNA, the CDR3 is TGTGCCAGCAGTGCCACGACAGGGGCTGGAAACACCATATATTTT. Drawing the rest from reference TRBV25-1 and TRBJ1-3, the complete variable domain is EADIYQTPRYLVIGTGKKITLECSQTMGHDKMYWYQQDPGMELHLIHYSYGVNSTEKGDLSSESTVSRIRTEHFPLTLESARPSHTSQYLCASSATTGAGNTIYFGEGSWLTVV.